Detailed here is one T cell receptor beta chain. Trimming removed 2 bases at V and 7 bases at J, with 11 bases between. Germline V gene lookup returns CDR1 KGHDR and CDR2 SFDVKD. This CDR3 has 15 amino acids. These data belong to a study of control samples from healthy donors and cancer patients. The repertoire was sequenced with immunoSEQ multiplex PCR; TCRdb's copy has only in-frame clones and lacks some. The sample yields 150,000 or so clones, about 92% seen once. The sequence came from a woman aged 45-65 years in good health. V gene TRBV24-1 combines with J gene TRBJ1-6; D not certain. The sequencing input was blood. This CDR3 reads CATSDSQTYNSPLHF. CDR3 sequence (DNA): TGTGCCACCAGTGATTCGCAGACGTACAATTCACCCCTCCACTTT.